The present TCR beta chain was sequenced within a study of CD8+CD57+ T cells in acquired aplastic anemia. This CDR3 contains 13 residues. Germline V gene lookup returns CDR1 SSHAT and CDR2 FNYEAQ (reference sequence). The use of genomic DNA as template underpinned the TCR beta VDJ and CDR3 profiling. Using its own MiXCR run on the reads, TCRdb lists one record per CDR3 protein. The data contain a few hundred thousand distinct CDR3 sequences, about two thirds of them singletons. Details on this clonotype: One junction end disagrees with the germline gene, perhaps due to a read error.

The sequencing input was sorted CD4+, CD8+, or CD8+CD57+ T cells (not recorded which) from PBMCs. This sequence was found in a human donor in good health, serving as a control. The chain joins TRBV7-7 to TRBJ1-2; no reliable D call. This chain's CDR3 is CASSPGRCSPHHF. As DNA, the CDR3 is TGTGCCAGCAGCCCCGGACGGTGTTCACCCCACCACTTT.